These 25 T cell receptor beta chains originate from one sample sequenced in a study of shared clonotypes between healthy human individuals. Clones were sequenced by immunoSEQ multiplex PCR, and TCRdb holds only the in-frame ones, with some missing. The sample lists some 580,000 clones, more than 95% occurring once. The sample comprised naive CD4+ T cells sorted from blood. The subset denotes: CD45RA+ positively selected. These receptors originate from a woman aged 25 to 39 in good health.

The J gene is TRBJ2-1, the V gene TRBV6-1; D may be TRBD1 (5 bases). CDR1 and CDR2 (germline): MNHNS, SASEGT. This CDR3 spans 15 amino acids. Between the trimmed V and J ends, which lost 3 bases and 8 bases, there was a span of 17 bases. The CDR3 DNA reads as TGTGCCAGCAGTGACCGGACACGGCTAAGGGATGAGCAGTTCTTC. Translating gives CASSDRTRLRDEQFF.

The rearrangement links TRBV6-5 to TRBJ1-2; 8 bases line up with TRBD1. The CDR3 runs to 13 residues. From germline, CDR1 is MNHEY and CDR2 SVGAGI. V lost 7 bases and J lost 3; bases outside the gene matches: 4. The CDR3 protein is CASTPTGDYGYTF. The CDR3 nucleotides are TGTGCCAGCACTCCGACAGGGGACTATGGCTACACCTTC.

The chain is built from TRBV7-2 and TRBJ1-2, with a tentative D call TRBD1 (5 bases). The V end lost 5 bases, the J end lost 3 bases, and 7 bases lay between the germline ends. This CDR3 is built from 12 residues. Germline assignment: CDR1 SGHTA and CDR2 FQGNSA. CDR3 DNA: TGTGCCAGCAGCCCAGGGTACTATGGCTACACCTTC. Translating it yields CASSPGYYGYTF.

This chain links TRBV28 with TRBJ2-7, with 12 bases aligning to TRBD2. The ends lost 3 bases at V and 3 bases at J; junction bases unmatched: 6. Germline lookup yields CDR1 MDHEN and CDR2 SYDVKM. This CDR3 contains 16 residues. For the CDR3, the DNA is TGTGCCAGCAGTTTCGAGACTAGCGGGGGTCACTACGAGCAGTACTTC. Its translation is CASSFETSGGHYEQYF.

J is TRBJ2-5 and V is TRBV7-8, with 10 positions matching TRBD2. The ends lost 6 bases at V and 1 base at J; junction bases unmatched: 5. The CDR3 length is 15 residues. Germline V lookup: CDR1 SGHVS, CDR2 FQNEAQ. CDR3 nucleotides: TGTGCCAGCAGGGGCCGGACTAGCGGCCAAGAGACCCAGTACTTC. This sequence encodes CASRGRTSGQETQYF.

The chain employs TRBV15 and TRBJ2-7, with 7 bases lining up with TRBD2. The V segment lost 1 base and the J segment 3 bases; nucleotides outside the gene matches: 12. Germline CDR1 and CDR2: LNHNV and YYDKDF (reference sequence). The CDR3 totals 17 residues. The CDR3 here is CATSRVKTGGGRYEQYF. CDR3 DNA sequence: TGTGCCACCAGCAGAGTTAAAACTGGGGGGGGACGCTACGAGCAGTACTTC.

The chain uses TRBV19 and TRBJ2-3, with TRBD2 matching over 12 bases. CDR1 LNHDA and CDR2 SQIVND come from the germline V gene (reference sequence). V was clipped by 6 bases and J by 7 bases; unmatched bases: 8. This CDR3 has 15 residues. The CDR3 DNA is TGTGCCAGTAGCCGGACTAGCGGGGCACAATATACGCAGTATTTT. Translation gives CASSRTSGAQYTQYF.

This chain uses TRBV30 with TRBJ1-1; perhaps TRBD1 as D (5 bases). This CDR3 contains 13 residues. Germline V gene data show CDR1 as GTSNPN and CDR2 as SVGIG (reference sequence). V lost 0 bases and J lost 3, with 8 bases in between. CDR3 nucleotide sequence: TGTGCCTGGAGTGTGGAGGGGTACACTGAAGCTTTCTTT. It encodes CAWSVEGYTEAFF.

This chain connects TRBV29-1 to TRBJ2-5, with 13 bases aligning to TRBD2. The J call is in doubt because the DNA end fits TRBJ2-7 better. Germline V CDR1 and CDR2: SQVTM, ANQGSEA. The CDR3 is 16 amino acids. CDR3 loop: CSVEKPGLAGRYEQYF. CDR3 coding DNA: TGCAGCGTTGAAAAACCGGGACTAGCGGGGCGCTACGAGCAGTACTTC.

The V and J genes are TRBV30 and TRBJ1-4; 7 positions match TRBD1. CDR1 and CDR2 from the germline V gene are GTSNPN and SVGIG (reference sequence). V lost 8 bases to trimming and J lost 8 bases; unmatched junction nucleotides: 14. This CDR3 spans 14 amino acids. CDR3 loop: CATRQGSVSEKLFF. The CDR3 coding sequence is TGTGCCACCCGACAGGGATCCGTGTCGGAAAAACTGTTTTTT.

CDR3 in DNA: TGTGCCACCAGCTCTACCTTAAAACTAGCGGGAAGGATAGATACGCAGTATTTT. Its translation: CATSSTLKLAGRIDTQYF. V usage is TRBV15 and J usage is TRBJ2-3, with TRBD2 matching over 10 bases. V shed 5 bases and J 5 bases; nucleotides not matched to a gene: 16. The germline gives CDR1 LNHNV, CDR2 YYDKDF (reference sequence). The CDR3 is made up of 18 amino acids.

The chain links TRBV14 to TRBJ2-1; 8 positions match TRBD2. After removal of 3 bases from V and 4 bases from J, the junction contained 14 bases not matched to a gene. This CDR3 has 18 amino acids. Looked up from germline, CDR1 is SGHDN and CDR2 is FVKESK. The CDR3 coding sequence is TGTGCCAGCAGCCAGTACAGGCGGGAGGTTTTAGGGTACAATGAGCAGTTCTTC. Residues: CASSQYRREVLGYNEQFF. The whole variable domain, remainder taken from reference TRBV14 and TRBJ2-1, is EAGVTQFPSHSVIEKGQTVTLRCDPISGHDNLYWYRRVMGKEIKFLLHFVKESKQDESGMPNNRFLAERTGGTYSTLKVQPAELEDSGVYFCASSQYRREVLGYNEQFFGPGTRLTVL.

CDR3 in amino acids: CASSPHDRNIQYF. The CDR3 coding sequence is TGTGCCAGCAGTCCTCACGATAGAAACATTCAGTACTTC. V is TRBV28 and J is TRBJ2-4; D is undetermined. Germline V gene data show CDR1 as MDHEN and CDR2 as SYDVKM. The CDR3 has 13 amino acids. The V and J ends lost 5 bases and 6 bases respectively, with 11 bases between them.

The chain combines TRBV2 with TRBJ1-1; perhaps TRBD1 as D (5 bases). The CDR3 is 15 amino acids. CDR1 is SNHLY and CDR2 is FYNNEI in the germline V gene. V lost 3 bases and J lost 0, with 11 bases in between. CDR3 region: CASSDVGRMNTEAFF. CDR3 DNA sequence: TGTGCCAGCAGTGATGTGGGGCGGATGAACACTGAAGCTTTCTTT. Full variable domain (outside the CDR3, taken from reference TRBV2 and TRBJ1-1): EPEVTQTPSHQVTQMGQEVILRCVPISNHLYFYWYRQILGQKVEFLVSFYNNEISEKSEIFDDQFSVERPDGSNFTLKIRSTKLEDSAMYFCASSDVGRMNTEAFFGQGTRLTVV.

The chain has TRBV18 and TRBJ2-1; D possibly uses TRBD1 or TRBD2 (5 bases each). V lost 4 bases, J lost 0 bases, and 16 bases lay in between. This CDR3 region has 17 residues. Germline-derived CDR1 and CDR2 are KGHSH and LQKENI. In DNA, the CDR3 is TGTGCCAGCTCACTTCATTCGGCAGGGAGCTCCTACAATGAGCAGTTCTTC. Amino acid sequence: CASSLHSAGSSYNEQFF.

This sequence joins TRBV18 and TRBJ2-7, with D perhaps TRBD1 or TRBD2 (5 bases each). V was cut by 1 base and J by 3 bases, with 7 bases left in between. The CDR3 is 13 residues long. Per germline, CDR1 KGHSH and CDR2 LQKENI. The CDR3 spells CASSPRDGYEQYF. The CDR3 DNA sequence: TGTGCCAGCTCACCACGGGACGGCTACGAGCAGTACTTC.

The chain combines TRBV18 with TRBJ2-1, with D possibly matching TRBD1 (5 bases). Trimming stripped 0 bases from V and 15 bases from J, with 12 bases between. The germline gives CDR1 KGHSH, CDR2 LQKENI. This CDR3 has 12 amino acids. The DNA of the CDR3 is TGTGCCAGCTCACCACCGGCCCAGGGTCGGTTCTTC. This translates into CASSPPAQGRFF.

This clone was detected only once. The chain carries TRBV10-2 and TRBJ2-3; D possibly corresponds to TRBD1 (5 bases). Trimming stripped 5 bases from V and 0 bases from J, with 9 bases between. Germline CDR1 and CDR2: WSHSY and SAAADI. The CDR3 is 14 amino acids. CDR3 nucleotides: TGCGCCAGCAGTTGGGGCACTAGCACAGATACGCAGTATTTT. Translation: CASSWGTSTDTQYF.

The rearrangement links TRBV28 to TRBJ2-7; D gene unclear. The CDR3 totals 13 residues. The ends were cut back, 4 bases at V and 0 bases at J, with 7 bases in the middle. CDR1 is MDHEN and CDR2 is SYDVKM in the germline V gene. The CDR3 DNA sequence: TGTGCCAGCAGTTCAGATAGCTCCTACGAGCAGTACTTC. Encoded protein: CASSSDSSYEQYF.

The chain couples TRBV15 to TRBJ1-5; D is perhaps TRBD1 (6 bases). This CDR3 has 15 residues. In germline, CDR1 is LNHNV, CDR2 YYDKDF (reference sequence). Deletions cut 5 bases from V and 7 bases from J, with 18 bases between. The CDR3 DNA sequence: TGTGCCACCAGCCCTCAAGGGGGGGTGAGCCAGCCCCAGCATTTT. Its translation: CATSPQGGVSQPQHF.

The J gene is TRBJ2-3, the V gene TRBV2; 8 bases agree with TRBD1. V shed 7 bases, J shed 2 bases, and the junction held 8 bases outside the gene matches. The CDR3 is 15 amino acids. Per germline, CDR1 SNHLY and CDR2 FYNNEI. The CDR3 bases are TGTGCCAGCACCCGACAGGGGCCCTCCACAGATACGCAGTATTTT. It is translated as CASTRQGPSTDTQYF.

This CDR3 reads CASSRATSGRTGELFF. CDR3 DNA sequence: TGTGCCAGCAGCCGGGCCACTAGCGGGAGAACAGGGGAGCTGTTTTTT. This sequence joins TRBV27 and TRBJ2-2, with 11 bases aligning to TRBD2. In germline, CDR1 is MNHEY, CDR2 SMNVEV (reference sequence). The CDR3 totals 16 residues. Trimming took 6 bases from V and 8 from J; bases not matched to a gene: 11.

The J gene is TRBJ2-2, the V gene TRBV4-1; 8 bases line up with TRBD2. V dropped 0 bases and J dropped 3; count of bases not matched to a gene: 6. Germline CDR1 MGHRA, CDR2 YSYEKL. This CDR3 spans 17 amino acids. This CDR3 is CASSQDLLAAYTGELFF. The CDR3 bases are TGCGCCAGCAGCCAAGATTTACTAGCGGCCTACACCGGGGAGCTGTTTTTT.

This sequence joins TRBV6-5 and TRBJ2-7; 11 bases map to TRBD2. This CDR3 is built from 15 residues. V shed 6 bases and J 3 bases; nucleotides not matched to a gene: 7. The germline gives CDR1 MNHEY, CDR2 SVGAGI. CDR3 in amino acids: CASSPGTSGLYEQYF. The CDR3 DNA reads as TGTGCCAGCAGCCCGGGGACTAGCGGCCTCTACGAGCAGTACTTC.

The V gene is TRBV28, the J gene TRBJ2-7, with 11 nucleotides matching TRBD1. CDR1 MDHEN and CDR2 SYDVKM come from the germline V gene. The CDR3 consists of 15 residues. V shed 0 bases, J shed 2 bases, and the junction held 0 bases outside the gene matches. The DNA of the CDR3 is TGTGCCAGCAGTTTATGGGGACAGGGGGCCTACGAGCAGTACTTC. This translates into CASSLWGQGAYEQYF.